The rows below give T cell receptor beta chains drawn from one sample of a study of T-cell reconstitution after alpha-beta-depleted transplantation in children. One entry per CDR3 protein results from TCRdb running MiXCR on the PCR reads. The sample has roughly 160,000 distinct CDR3 sequences; 11% are singletons. The material sequenced was PBMCs, taken before TCRalphabeta/CD19-depleted stem cell transplant. These TCRs come from a boy younger than 10 with acute myeloid leukemia, due to receive a stem cell transplant. CDR3s include the opening cysteine and the closing phenylalanine or tryptophan. The order of the fields is V gene, clone size, J gene, CDR3 length, D gene, CDR3 DNA, CDR3 protein. The D gene is left open where the match is weak. For some rows the clone size is stated as once, few or many, or as a class when expanded; others skip it.

V: TRBV7-6; size: many; J: TRBJ2-7; length: 15; D: TRBD1; DNA: TGTGCCAGCAGCCCACAGGGGACAGGGGCCTACGAGCAGTACTTC; CDR3: CASSPQGTGAYEQYF
V: TRBV12-3/TRBV12-4; size: many; J: TRBJ2-7; length: 15; D: TRBD1; DNA: TGTGCCAGCAGCGCCACCGGGACAGGGCTACGCGAGCAGTACTTC; CDR3: CASSATGTGLREQYF
V: TRBV5-1; size: many; J: TRBJ2-1; length: 15; D: TRBD1; DNA: TGCGCCAGCAGCGGAGCACGACAGGGTGGCAATGAGCAGTTCTTC; CDR3: CASSGARQGGNEQFF
V: TRBV20-1; size: many; J: TRBJ2-1; length: 19; D: TRBD2; DNA: TGCAGTGCTAGAGTGACTAGCGGGGGGGTCTTCAGTTCCTACAATGAGCAGTTCTTC; CDR3: CSARVTSGGVFSSYNEQFF
V: TRBV5-1; size: many; J: TRBJ1-6; length: 17; D: .; DNA: TGCGCCAGCAGCTTGTATCCACCCAGAACGTATAATTCACCCCTCCACTTT; CDR3: CASSLYPPRTYNSPLHF
V: TRBV10-3; size: many; J: TRBJ2-1; length: 13; D: .; DNA: TGTGCCACGGGCGCCAACAGTGGAGATGAGCAGTTCTTC; CDR3: CATGANSGDEQFF
V: TRBV18; size: .; J: TRBJ1-2; length: 13; D: TRBD1; DNA: TGTGCCAGCTCACCCGACAGGGGCCATGGCTACACCTTC; CDR3: CASSPDRGHGYTF
V: TRBV20-1; size: many; J: TRBJ1-2; length: 14; D: TRBD1; DNA: TGCAGTGCCCCCCGGGACAGGCGGAACTATGGCTACACCTTC; CDR3: CSAPRDRRNYGYTF
V: TRBV7-9; size: .; J: TRBJ1-1; length: 16; D: .; DNA: TGTGCCAGCAGCTTAGGCGCCGGGCTGGGGCTGACTGAAGCTTTCTTT; CDR3: CASSLGAGLGLTEAFF
V: TRBV14; size: many; J: TRBJ1-1; length: 13; D: .; DNA: TGTGCCAGCAGCCCCGGGGTGAACACTGAAGCTTTCTTT; CDR3: CASSPGVNTEAFF
V: TRBV12-3/TRBV12-4; size: many; J: TRBJ2-2; length: 12; D: TRBD1; DNA: TGTGCCAGCGGCCAGGGGGCCGGGGAGCTGTTTTTT; CDR3: CASGQGAGELFF
V: TRBV9; size: many; J: TRBJ2-1; length: 14; D: .; DNA: TGTGCCAGCAGCGTGGGAAGCTCCTACAATGAGCAGTTCTTC; CDR3: CASSVGSSYNEQFF
V: TRBV2; size: .; J: TRBJ1-2; length: 13; D: .; DNA: TGTGCCAGCAGTGAACCCGGGGGGTATGGCTACACCTTC; CDR3: CASSEPGGYGYTF
V: TRBV4-1; size: many; J: TRBJ2-3; length: 13; D: .; DNA: TGCGCCAGCAGCCAAGTTGGCGCCGAGCGGCCGTATTTT; CDR3: CASSQVGAERPYF
V: TRBV29-1; size: many; J: TRBJ2-1; length: 15; D: TRBD2; DNA: TGCAGCGTTGCAGGACTAGCGGGCTCCTACAATGAGCAGTTCTTC; CDR3: CSVAGLAGSYNEQFF